This entry lists 15 T cell receptor beta chains sequenced from one sample in a study of T cell changes during pregnancy in multiple sclerosis (dated by TCRdb to about 2019). To prepare the library, the immunoSEQ multiplex PCR assay was applied. TCRdb retrieved this table from immuneACCESS and kept in-frame rearrangements only. Not all clones are present; in checked studies, unresolved V genes account for under half, and no reason is known for the remainder. The table for this sample lists about 39,000 clones; almost 95% of them were counted only once. The ten biggest clones cover approximately 0.35% of the sample. Here the sequenced sample was CD4+ T cells from peripheral blood mononuclear cells, taken after pregnancy. These receptors came from a female donor with multiple sclerosis, enrolled in a pregnancy study.

The J gene is TRBJ2-3, the V gene TRBV18; 8 bases fit TRBD2. V lost 6 bases and J lost 2; bases outside the gene matches: 13. The CDR3 has 17 amino acids. The germline gives CDR1 KGHSH, CDR2 LQKENI. CDR3 sequence: CASSVLPRGASTDTQYF. The CDR3 DNA follows: TGTGCCAGCTCCGTCCTCCCGCGGGGGGCATCCACAGATACGCAGTATTTT.

The chain recombines TRBV23-1 with TRBJ2-7, with 7 bases aligning to TRBD1. TRBV23-1 is an ORF, with its function uncertain. V was clipped by 2 bases and J by 2 bases; unmatched bases: 9. This CDR3 has 16 amino acids. The CDR3 here is CASSQKWDSTAYEQYF. As DNA, the CDR3 is TGCGCCAGCAGTCAAAAATGGGACAGTACTGCCTACGAGCAGTACTTC.

J is TRBJ1-3 and V is TRBV5-1; 7 bases match TRBD1. CDR1 is SGHRS and CDR2 is YFSETQ in the germline V gene. The V and J ends lost 3 bases and 4 bases, in that order; junction bases with no gene match: 4. The CDR3 totals 14 residues. CDR3 sequence reads: CASSYTGVGNTIYF. DNA for the CDR3: TGCGCCAGCAGCTACACAGGGGTAGGAAACACCATATATTTT.

In this sample, this clone turned up once. The chain employs TRBV11-3 and TRBJ2-2, with 8 nucleotides matching TRBD1. V shed 6 bases, J shed 1 base, and the junction held 1 base outside the gene matches. The CDR3 covers 14 residues. In germline, CDR1 is SGHNT, CDR2 YENEEA. This CDR3 reads CASRQGENTGELFF. The CDR3 nucleotides are TGTGCCAGCAGACAGGGGGAGAACACCGGGGAGCTGTTTTTT.

J is TRBJ2-1 and V is TRBV7-2; the match to TRBD2 covers 9 bases. V dropped 3 bases and J dropped 10; count of bases not matched to a gene: 7. The CDR3 is made up of 14 amino acids. Germline V CDR1 and CDR2: SGHTA, FQGNSA. The CDR3 reads CASSFGGGAKEQFF. The DNA of the CDR3 is TGTGCCAGCAGCTTTGGCGGGGGGGCCAAGGAGCAGTTCTTC.

This chain joins TRBV19 and TRBJ1-4, with 7 bases identical to TRBD1. The CDR3 has 16 residues. CDR1 LNHDA and CDR2 SQIVND come from the germline V gene (reference sequence). The V and J ends lost 5 bases and 0 bases, in that order; junction bases with no gene match: 6. The CDR3 nucleotides are TGTGCCAGTAGTGTCCCGACAGGGTCAACTAATGAAAAACTGTTTTTT. It codes for CASSVPTGSTNEKLFF.

CDR3 bases: TGTGCCAGCAGCTTAGAGACGGGGCGCGGGGATGAGCAGTTCTTC. This sequence encodes CASSLETGRGDEQFF. V gene TRBV7-9 combines with J gene TRBJ2-1, with D possibly matching TRBD2 (6 bases). Germline assignment: CDR1 SEHNR and CDR2 FQNEAQ (reference sequence). The CDR3 has 15 residues. V gave up 1 base and J gave up 8 bases, with 15 bases separating them. Supplemented by reference TRBV7-9 and TRBJ2-1, the full variable domain reads DTGVSQNPRHKITKRGQNVTFRCDPISEHNRLYWYRQTLGQGPEFLTYFQNEAQLEKSRLLSDRFSAERPKGSFSTLEIQRTEQGDSAMYLCASSLETGRGDEQFFGPGTRLTVL.

This rearrangement joins TRBV6-5 to TRBJ1-2; possibly TRBD1 for D (5 bases). This CDR3 contains 12 residues. V lost 8 bases and J lost 5, with 12 bases in between. The germline gives CDR1 MNHEY, CDR2 SVGAGI. Written as DNA, the CDR3 is TGTGCCAGCTTCGCAGGGAAATATGGCTACACCTTC. It specifies CASFAGKYGYTF.

The chain employs TRBV5-4 and TRBJ2-5; no clear D. The germline CDR1 and CDR2 sequences are SGHNT and YYREEE (reference sequence). The CDR3 spans 13 residues. V dropped 3 bases and J dropped 5 bases, with 11 bases sitting between them. The CDR3 is CASSWQREETQYF. CDR3 nucleotides: TGTGCCAGCAGCTGGCAGCGTGAGGAGACCCAGTACTTC.

The sample holds one count of this clone. The chain joins TRBV5-1 to TRBJ2-2; 10 bases match TRBD1. The CDR3 spans 17 residues. J lost 6 bases, V lost 4 bases, and 12 bases had no gene match. Germline V gene data show CDR1 as SGHRS and CDR2 as YFSETQ. CDR3 sequence (DNA): TGCGCCAGCAGCCCCGGGACAGGGGTGCTTTTTTCCGGGGAGCTGTTTTTT. Residues: CASSPGTGVLFSGELFF.

V gene TRBV6-1 combines with J gene TRBJ2-7; 8 nucleotides match TRBD1. Germline lookup yields CDR1 MNHNS and CDR2 SASEGT. The CDR3 has 14 residues. After removal of 9 bases from V and 3 bases from J, the junction contained 10 bases not matched to a gene. The CDR3 sequence: CASSEQGGGYEQYF. The DNA for the CDR3 is TGTGCCAGTTCAGAACAGGGGGGAGGCTACGAGCAGTACTTC.

This chain uses TRBV28 with TRBJ2-6; 7 nucleotides line up with TRBD2. V trimming: 11 bases; J trimming: 1 base; junction bases outside the gene matches: 2. Germline CDR1 is MDHEN and CDR2 is SYDVKM. The CDR3 is made up of 13 amino acids. The chain's CDR3 is CAGRASGANVLTF. CDR3 coding DNA: TGTGCCGGGAGGGCATCTGGGGCCAACGTCCTGACTTTC.

The CDR3 DNA is TGCGCCAGCAGGATTCAGGGTGGCGAAAAACTGTTTTTT. This gives the protein CASRIQGGEKLFF. The rearrangement joins TRBV10-2 to TRBJ1-4; weak D call: TRBD1 (5 bases). With 6 bases removed from V and 8 bases from J, the gap between germline ends came to 13 bases. CDR1 WSHSY and CDR2 SAAADI come from the germline V gene. This CDR3 has 13 amino acids.

CDR3 nucleotide sequence: TGTGCCAGCGGCCACAGGGGTTCTGGAAACACCATATATTTT. Protein: CASGHRGSGNTIYF. The V gene is TRBV27, the J gene TRBJ1-3; 7 positions match TRBD1. The V and J ends lost 8 bases and 1 base, in that order; junction bases with no gene match: 5. CDR3 length equals 14 residues. Germline values: CDR1 MNHEY, CDR2 SMNVEV (reference sequence).

The chain uses TRBV2 and TRBJ2-5; 11 bases align to TRBD2. From germline, CDR1 is SNHLY and CDR2 FYNNEI. V lost 3 bases to trimming and J lost 7 bases; unmatched junction nucleotides: 7. The CDR3 runs 15 residues. In DNA, the CDR3 is TGTGCCAGCAGTGAGAGGACTAGCGGGTCTGGGACCCAGTACTTC. Encoded protein: CASSERTSGSGTQYF.